This T cell receptor beta chain was recorded in a study of blood T cell repertoires in COVID-19. Repertoires were generated with immunoSEQ multiplex PCR, while TCRdb's copy carries only in-frame clones and drops some. The repertoire has a few hundred thousand clones, 90% of them found once; the top ten carry approximately 4.5%. Sequences were obtained from PBMCs or T cells enriched from blood (not recorded which). The sequence was obtained from a woman between 18 and 29 years old with acute COVID-19.

The CDR3 reads CASSRDREEQYF. In nucleotides, the CDR3 is TGTGCCAGCTCACGAGACAGGGAGGAGCAGTACTTC. J is TRBJ2-7 and V is TRBV18; TRBD1 matches at 7 bases. This CDR3 spans 12 amino acids. Looked up from germline, CDR1 is KGHSH and CDR2 is LQKENI. V dropped 4 bases and J dropped 7; count of bases not matched to a gene: 4.